The sample holds a few counts of the clone carrying this T cell receptor beta chain. CDR1 is SGHNT, CDR2 YYREEE, per germline (reference sequence). Losses at the gene ends were 3 bases for V and 9 bases for J; bases not matched to a gene: 12. The CDR3 spans 16 residues. This sample is drawn from a study of blood T cell repertoires in COVID-19. TCRdb's table, derived via immunoSEQ multiplex PCR, lists solely in-frame clones and lacks some. The sample carries 100,000 or so clones, 85% to 90% recorded once. This receptor was taken from a man between 60 and 75 years old with acute or convalescent COVID-19. The sample was peripheral blood. J is TRBJ1-6 and V is TRBV5-4; 7 bases are shared with TRBD1. In DNA form, the CDR3 reads TGTGCCAGCAGCTCAGGGGGTGGCAGTAGCGTTTCACCCCTCCACTTT. It is translated as CASSSGGGSSVSPLHF.